Reported below is one TCR beta chain. V was shortened by 5 bases and J by 1 base, with 3 bases between the two germline ends. The germline CDR1 and CDR2 sequences are SGDLS and YYNGEE. The CDR3 consists of 11 residues. This sample was taken from a study of tissue T cells after allogeneic stem cell transplantation. Using immunoSEQ multiplex PCR, the repertoire was profiled, and TCRdb retains in-frame clones only, with some absent. The sample contains fewer than 30,000 clones, 85% to 90% of which appear only once. This chain connects TRBV9 to TRBJ1-1; D is ambiguous. The sequence was collected from a woman aged 18-49 years who later had graft-versus-host disease after an allogeneic stem cell transplant. Sample: blood, taken before transplantation. CDR3 sequence: CASSKNTEAFF. DNA of the CDR3: TGTGCCAGCAGTAAGAACACTGAAGCTTTCTTT.